The present T cell receptor (beta chain) was sequenced within a study of T cells in Graves' hyperthyroidism and ophthalmopathy. Study-level points and caveats: A median about 6.2 months before onset, the model predicted ophthalmopathy.

This clonotype has at least ten counts. Its cognate antigen is unknown. CDR3 length: 14 amino acids. Germline CDR1 reads MNHEY; CDR2 reads SMNVEV (reference sequence). V shed 1 base and J shed 7 bases, with 10 bases lying between them. TCR beta CDR3 regions were amplified from RNA. RT-PCR in the first round (using the HTBI primer set) targeted the TCR CDR3. MiXCR, applied by TCRdb to the multiplex PCR reads, yields one record per CDR3 protein. The repertoire includes about 47,000 distinct CDR3 sequences, approximately 53% of them detected once, and under 35% sits in the top ten. Newly diagnosed hyperthyroidism, duration under 2 months, in patients aged 18 to 65. Uncontrolled infection, other autoimmune disease, pregnancy or lactation excluded patients.

The sample consisted of peripheral blood or thyroid tissue (not recorded which). V and J are TRBV27 and TRBJ1-4, with D perhaps TRBD1 (5 bases). This TCR was recovered from a young man with Graves' hyperthyroidism. In DNA, the CDR3 is TGTGCCAGCAGTTTATATGGGGGGGTTGAAAAACTGTTTTTT. Protein sequence: CASSLYGGVEKLFF.